Listed below are T cell receptor beta chains from one sample, sequenced in a study of blood T cell repertoires in COVID-19. The data were produced by immunoSEQ multiplex PCR, yet TCRdb's version contains in-frame clones alone and is incomplete. The sample contains roughly 80,000 clones, approximately 87% of which appear only once. The sequenced material came from peripheral blood. These receptors all come from a man of 80 years or more in a cohort sampled during active COVID-19. Both conserved end residues are part of each CDR3. Each record gives: V gene, J gene, D gene, CDR3 protein. The D gene is left open where the match is weak.

V: TRBV5-1
J: TRBJ1-1
D: TRBD1
CDR3: CASRHSPGQANTEAFF

V: TRBV6-6
J: TRBJ2-5
D: TRBD1
CDR3: CASSWRDRGEETQYF

V: TRBV5-7
J: TRBJ1-2
D: -
CDR3: CASSWYRRTNYGYTF

V: TRBV18
J: TRBJ1-4
D: TRBD1
CDR3: CASSPATGSEKLFF

V: TRBV27
J: TRBJ2-3
D: TRBD2
CDR3: CASRYSGVGDTQYF

V: TRBV4-1
J: TRBJ1-4
D: -
CDR3: CASSPQVRSEKLFF

V: TRBV6-2/TRBV6-3
J: TRBJ2-7
D: -
CDR3: CASSSGFAGTYEQYF

V: TRBV4-2
J: TRBJ2-1
D: TRBD2
CDR3: CASSPEGRGAPYNEQFF

V: TRBV24-1
J: TRBJ1-2
D: -
CDR3: CATSEGASYGYTF

V: TRBV4-1
J: TRBJ1-2
D: TRBD1
CDR3: CASSQGDSNYGYTF

V: TRBV5-1
J: TRBJ1-2
D: TRBD1
CDR3: CASSLGTGGNYGYTF

V: TRBV7-2
J: TRBJ2-3
D: TRBD2
CDR3: CASSPPGGAPTDTQYF

V: TRBV9
J: TRBJ1-2
D: -
CDR3: CASSDGLADYGYTF

V: TRBV4-1
J: TRBJ1-5
D: -
CDR3: CASSQDQVRREYSNQPQHF

V: TRBV7-9
J: TRBJ1-2
D: -
CDR3: CASSSHPTGAGYTF

V: TRBV7-2
J: TRBJ1-5
D: -
CDR3: CASSSGADQPQHF

V: TRBV6-6
J: TRBJ2-5
D: TRBD1
CDR3: CASRSGQGLGTQYF

V: TRBV3-1/TRBV3-2
J: TRBJ2-5
D: -
CDR3: CASSQAGGRETQYF

V: TRBV5-1
J: TRBJ1-1
D: TRBD1
CDR3: CASSRLGTVNTEAFF

V: TRBV3-1/TRBV3-2
J: TRBJ2-3
D: -
CDR3: CASSQNPSRVDTQYF